This TCR beta chain was identified in a study of T-cell reconstitution after alpha-beta-depleted transplantation in children. Unique molecular identifiers were used to barcode this TCRbeta library. TCRdb ran MiXCR on the PCR reads and lists one entry per CDR3 protein. The table shows a few hundred thousand distinct CDR3 sequences, with 7.5% to 10% occurring only once. The CDR3 has 14 amino acids. The trim removed 4 bases at V and 3 bases at J, leaving 3 bases unmatched. This clonotype was seen ten or more times. This TCR was sampled from a human donor who donated a stem cell graft to a child with SCID. V and J are TRBV12-3 or TRBV12-4 and TRBJ2-3, with 8 bases fitting TRBD1. The sequences come from PBMCs from the stem cell graft donor, collected from the stem cell graft. DNA for the CDR3: TGTGCCAGCAGTTCGGACAGGGCAACAGATACGCAGTATTTT. Translating it yields CASSSDRATDTQYF.